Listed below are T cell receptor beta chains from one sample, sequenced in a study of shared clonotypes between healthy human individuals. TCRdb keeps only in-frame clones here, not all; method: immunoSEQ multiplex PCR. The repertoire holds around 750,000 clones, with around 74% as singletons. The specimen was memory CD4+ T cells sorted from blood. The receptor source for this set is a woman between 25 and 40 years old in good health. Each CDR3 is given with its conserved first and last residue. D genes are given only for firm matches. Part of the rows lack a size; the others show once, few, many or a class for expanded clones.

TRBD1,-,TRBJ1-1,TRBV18,CASSLIQGVGAEAFF,TGTGCCAGCTCCCTCATTCAGGGGGTAGGCGCTGAAGCTTTCTTT
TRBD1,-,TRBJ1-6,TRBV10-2,CASSKGQGASSPLHF,TGCGCCAGCAGCAAAGGACAGGGGGCTAGTTCACCCCTCCACTTT
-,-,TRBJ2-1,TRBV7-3,CASSLVSTSGEQFF,TGTGCCAGCAGCTTAGTGTCTACCAGCGGTGAGCAGTTCTTC
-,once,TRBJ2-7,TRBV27,CASSVGGNYRATYEQYF,TGTGCCAGCAGTGTGGGGGGAAATTACAGGGCTACCTACGAGCAGTACTTC
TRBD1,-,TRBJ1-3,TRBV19,CASNPGGSGNTIYF,TGTGCCAGTAATCCAGGGGGCTCTGGAAACACCATATATTTT
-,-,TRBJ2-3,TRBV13,CASSLSGSGTDTQYF,TGTGCCAGCAGCTTGTCCGGGAGCGGCACAGATACGCAGTATTTT
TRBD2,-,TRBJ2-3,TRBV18,CASSPPGTGGPKYF,TGTGCCAGCTCACCCCCGGGGACGGGAGGGCCAAAGTATTTT
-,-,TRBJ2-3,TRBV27,CASSRRAGRYDTQYF,TGTGCCAGCAGCCGCCGAGCAGGGCGGTATGATACGCAGTATTTT
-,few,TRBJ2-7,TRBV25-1,CASSNHREQYF,TGTGCCAGCAGTAACCACAGGGAGCAGTACTTC
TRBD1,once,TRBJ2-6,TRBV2,CASSDRGSGANVLTF,TGTGCCAGCAGCGACAGGGGCTCTGGGGCCAACGTCCTGACTTTC
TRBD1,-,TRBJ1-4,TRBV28,CASSSHQGAGEKLFF,TGTGCCAGCAGTTCCCACCAGGGGGCAGGGGAAAAACTGTTTTTT
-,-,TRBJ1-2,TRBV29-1,CSTAGTQTNYGYTF,TGCAGCACCGCCGGGACACAGACTAACTATGGCTACACCTTC
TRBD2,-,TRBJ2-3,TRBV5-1,CASSAAGGPADTQYF,TGCGCCAGCAGTGCCGCGGGAGGGCCGGCAGATACGCAGTATTTT
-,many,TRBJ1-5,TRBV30,CAWSLVTGLNQPQHF,TGTGCCTGGAGCCTAGTGACAGGCCTCAATCAGCCCCAGCATTTT
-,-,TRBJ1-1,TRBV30,CAWWIQVRAEAFF,TGTGCCTGGTGGATACAGGTCCGGGCTGAAGCTTTCTTT
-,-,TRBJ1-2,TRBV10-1,CAVLPTLRGGYGYTF,TGCGCAGTGCTACCCACCCTTAGGGGGGGCTATGGCTACACCTTC
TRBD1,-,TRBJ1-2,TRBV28,CASISGTGFGYTF,TGTGCCAGCATTTCCGGGACAGGGTTTGGCTACACCTTC
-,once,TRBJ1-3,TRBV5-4,CASSSPGSSGNTIYF,TGTGCCAGCAGCTCCCCGGGGAGCTCTGGAAACACCATATATTTT
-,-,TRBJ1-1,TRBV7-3,CASGEGAGTEAFF,TGTGCCAGTGGGGAGGGAGCGGGCACTGAAGCTTTCTTT
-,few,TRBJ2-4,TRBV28,CASSLWEGVKNIQYF,TGTGCCAGCAGTTTGTGGGAGGGGGTAAAAAACATTCAGTACTTC
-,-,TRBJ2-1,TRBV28,CASSWPRRGTRNNEQFF,TGTGCCAGCAGTTGGCCCCGTAGGGGGACACGGAACAATGAGCAGTTCTTC
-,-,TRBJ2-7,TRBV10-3,CATLVPGGREQYF,TGTGCCACCTTGGTACCCGGGGGACGCGAGCAGTACTTC
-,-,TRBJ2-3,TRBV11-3,CASSGREGTHGTQYF,TGTGCCAGCAGCGGACGAGAGGGGACACACGGTACGCAGTATTTT
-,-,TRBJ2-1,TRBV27,CASSKTGQNNEQFF,TGTGCCAGCAGTAAAACCGGACAGAACAATGAGCAGTTCTTC
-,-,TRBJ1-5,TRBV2,CASSEADKQPQHF,TGTGCCAGCAGTGAGGCAGATAAACAGCCCCAGCATTTT
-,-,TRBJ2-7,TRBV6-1,CASSEKLRVGQYF,TGTGCCAGCAGTGAAAAGCTTCGGGTGGGGCAGTACTTC
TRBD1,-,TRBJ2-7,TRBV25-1,CASSEYRGQGASYEQYF,TGTGCCAGCAGTGAATATAGGGGGCAGGGGGCTTCTTACGAGCAGTACTTC
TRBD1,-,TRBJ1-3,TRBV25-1,CASSDLRQGKGNTIYF,TGTGCCAGCAGTGATCTCCGACAGGGGAAAGGAAACACCATATATTTT
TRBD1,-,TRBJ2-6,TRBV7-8,CASSLVPTGSSGANVLTF,TGTGCCAGCAGCTTAGTTCCGACAGGGTCCTCTGGGGCCAACGTCCTGACTTTC
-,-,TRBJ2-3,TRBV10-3,CAISLAGDTQYF,TGTGCCATCTCCCTAGCAGGAGATACGCAGTATTTT
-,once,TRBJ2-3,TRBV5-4,CASSPGTQSFTDTQYF,TGTGCCAGCAGCCCCGGGACACAATCTTTCACAGATACGCAGTATTTT